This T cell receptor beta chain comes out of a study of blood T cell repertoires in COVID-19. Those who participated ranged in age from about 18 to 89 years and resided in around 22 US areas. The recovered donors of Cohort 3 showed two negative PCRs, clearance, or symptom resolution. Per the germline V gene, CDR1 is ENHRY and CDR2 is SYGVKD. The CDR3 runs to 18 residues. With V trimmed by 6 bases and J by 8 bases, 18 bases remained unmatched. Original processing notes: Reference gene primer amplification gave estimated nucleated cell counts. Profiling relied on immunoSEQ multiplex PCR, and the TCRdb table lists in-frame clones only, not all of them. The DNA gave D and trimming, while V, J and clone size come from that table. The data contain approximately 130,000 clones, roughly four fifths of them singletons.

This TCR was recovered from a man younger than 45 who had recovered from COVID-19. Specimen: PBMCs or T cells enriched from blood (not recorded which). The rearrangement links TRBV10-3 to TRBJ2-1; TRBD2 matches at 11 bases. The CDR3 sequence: CAISRTWGTSGSIDEQFF. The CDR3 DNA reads TGTGCCATCAGCCGGACATGGGGAACTAGCGGGAGTATAGATGAGCAGTTCTTC.